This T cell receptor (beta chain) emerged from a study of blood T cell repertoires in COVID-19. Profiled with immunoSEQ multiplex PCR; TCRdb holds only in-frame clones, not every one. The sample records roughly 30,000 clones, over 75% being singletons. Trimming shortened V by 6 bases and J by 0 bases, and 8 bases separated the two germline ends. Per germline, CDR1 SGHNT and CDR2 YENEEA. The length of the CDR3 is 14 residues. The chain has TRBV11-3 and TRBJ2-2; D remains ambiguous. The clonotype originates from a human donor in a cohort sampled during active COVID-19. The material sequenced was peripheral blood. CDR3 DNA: TGTGCCAGCAGGCCTATCGCGAACACCGGGGAGCTGTTTTTT. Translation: CASRPIANTGELFF.